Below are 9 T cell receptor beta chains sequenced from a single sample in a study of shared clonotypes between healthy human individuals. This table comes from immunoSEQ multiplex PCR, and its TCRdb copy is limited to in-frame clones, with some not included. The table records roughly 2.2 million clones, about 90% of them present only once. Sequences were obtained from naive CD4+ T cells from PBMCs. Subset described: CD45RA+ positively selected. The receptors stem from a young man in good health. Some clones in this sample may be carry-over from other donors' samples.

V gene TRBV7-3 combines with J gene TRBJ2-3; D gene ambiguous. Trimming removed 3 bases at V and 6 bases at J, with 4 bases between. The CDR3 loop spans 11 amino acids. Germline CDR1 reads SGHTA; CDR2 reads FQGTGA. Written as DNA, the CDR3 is TGTGCCAGCAGCTTCGGGGATACGCAGTATTTT. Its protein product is CASSFGDTQYF. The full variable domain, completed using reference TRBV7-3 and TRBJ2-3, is GAGVSQTPSNKVTEKGKYVELRCDPISGHTALYWYRQSLGQGPEFLIYFQGTGAADDSGLPNDRFFAVRPEGSVSTLKIQRTERGDSAVYLCASSFGDTQYFGPGTRLTVL.

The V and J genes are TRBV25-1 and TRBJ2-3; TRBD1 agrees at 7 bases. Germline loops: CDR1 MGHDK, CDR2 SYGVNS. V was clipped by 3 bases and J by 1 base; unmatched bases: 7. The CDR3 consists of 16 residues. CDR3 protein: CASSDNRGFGTDTQYF. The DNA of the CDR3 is TGTGCCAGCAGTGATAACAGGGGTTTTGGCACAGATACGCAGTATTTT.

CDR3 coding DNA: TGTGCCAGTAGTCCTGGAACTAGCGGGAGTGAGACCCAGTACTTC. This encodes CASSPGTSGSETQYF. This chain connects TRBV19 to TRBJ2-5; 11 positions match TRBD2. This CDR3 comprises 15 residues. With 5 bases clipped from V and 5 bases from J, the junction kept 7 bases outside the gene matches. Looked up from germline, CDR1 is LNHDA and CDR2 is SQIVND (reference sequence).

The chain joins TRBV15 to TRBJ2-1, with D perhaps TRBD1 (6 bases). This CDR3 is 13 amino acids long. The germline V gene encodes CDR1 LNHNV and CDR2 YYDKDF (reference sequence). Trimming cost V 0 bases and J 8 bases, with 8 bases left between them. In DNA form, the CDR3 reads TGTGCCACCAGCAGAGATAAGGGGGATGAGCAGTTCTTC. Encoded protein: CATSRDKGDEQFF.

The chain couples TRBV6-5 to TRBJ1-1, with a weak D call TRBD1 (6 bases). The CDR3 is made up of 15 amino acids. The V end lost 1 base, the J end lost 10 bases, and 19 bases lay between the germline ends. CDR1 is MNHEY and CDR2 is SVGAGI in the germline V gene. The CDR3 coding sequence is TGTGCCAGCAGTTACTTCACAGGGCTTGTGCGGGGAGCTTTCTTT. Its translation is CASSYFTGLVRGAFF.

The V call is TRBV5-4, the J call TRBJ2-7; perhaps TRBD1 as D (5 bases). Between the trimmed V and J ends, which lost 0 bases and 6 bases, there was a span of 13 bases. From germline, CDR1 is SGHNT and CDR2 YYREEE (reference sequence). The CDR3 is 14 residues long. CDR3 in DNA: TGTGCCAGCAGCTTGGGTGGGGCGCAATCCGAGCAGTACTTC. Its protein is CASSLGGAQSEQYF.

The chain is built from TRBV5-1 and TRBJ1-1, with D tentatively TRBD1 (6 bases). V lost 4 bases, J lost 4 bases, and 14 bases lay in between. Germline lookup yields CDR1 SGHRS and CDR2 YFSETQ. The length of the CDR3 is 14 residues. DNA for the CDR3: TGCGCCAGCAGCGTGGGACAAAGGAGCACTGAAGCTTTCTTT. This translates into CASSVGQRSTEAFF. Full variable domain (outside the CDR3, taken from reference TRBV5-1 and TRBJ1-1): KAGVTQTPRYLIKTRGQQVTLSCSPISGHRSVSWYQQTPGQGLQFLFEYFSETQRNKGNFPGRFSGRQFSNSRSEMNVSTLELGDSALYLCASSVGQRSTEAFFGQGTRLTVV.

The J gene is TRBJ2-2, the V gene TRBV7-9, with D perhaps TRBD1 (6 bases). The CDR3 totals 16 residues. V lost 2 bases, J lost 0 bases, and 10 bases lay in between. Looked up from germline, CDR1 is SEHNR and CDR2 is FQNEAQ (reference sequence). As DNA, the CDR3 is TGTGCCAGCAGCTTAACGAAGGGGGCGAACACCGGGGAGCTGTTTTTT. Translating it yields CASSLTKGANTGELFF.

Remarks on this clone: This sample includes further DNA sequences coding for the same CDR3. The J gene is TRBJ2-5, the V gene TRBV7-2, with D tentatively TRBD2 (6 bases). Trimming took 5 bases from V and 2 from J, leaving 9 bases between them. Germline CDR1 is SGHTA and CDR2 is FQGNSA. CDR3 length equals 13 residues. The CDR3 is CASSRDSQETQYF. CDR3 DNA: TGTGCCAGCAGCCGGGACTCTCAAGAGACCCAGTACTTC.